This is a list of T cell receptor beta chains from one sample in a study of Ad26.COV2.S vaccination and SARS-CoV-2 variants. Clones were read by immunoSEQ multiplex PCR, and TCRdb kept only the in-frame ones, dropping some. The sample has roughly 510,000 clones, 87% seen once. The material was peripheral blood, obtained in a trial of Ad26.COV2.S vaccine versus placebo. These receptors were obtained from a person aged 18-60 years who received the Ad26.COV2.S COVID-19 vaccine or a placebo. Both conserved end residues are trimmed from each CDR3. Each record gives: CDR3 protein, V gene, CDR3 length.

CDR3: ASSSSGTFTDTQY; V: TRBV19; length: 13
CDR3: AISEQQNSPLH; V: TRBV10-3; length: 11
CDR3: ASTEAAGQGLDEQF; V: TRBV28; length: 14
CDR3: ASSLTENTEAF; V: TRBV12-3/TRBV12-4; length: 11
CDR3: ASSRPTGLAGELF; V: TRBV3-1/TRBV3-2; length: 13
CDR3: ASGAGDTQY; V: TRBV28; length: 9
CDR3: ASSDYPDRGVGYT; V: TRBV6-2/TRBV6-3; length: 13
CDR3: AWGTQRGEQY; V: TRBV30; length: 10
CDR3: ASSPWFTGETEAF; V: TRBV18; length: 13
CDR3: ATSRVPVTNQPQH; V: TRBV15; length: 13
CDR3: ASTLNTEAF; V: TRBV6-5; length: 9
CDR3: ASSLPHLAGRTGELF; V: TRBV7-8; length: 15
CDR3: ASTGQHSGANVLT; V: TRBV27; length: 13
CDR3: ASSSLSGTQF; V: TRBV7-2; length: 10
CDR3: ASSSDTQY; V: TRBV6-5; length: 8
CDR3: ASSPFGTSGRNEQF; V: TRBV5-1; length: 14
CDR3: ASSFLSGEESTDTQY; V: TRBV7-6; length: 15
CDR3: ASSMYLTRYEQY; V: TRBV13; length: 12
CDR3: ATSAPQGNQETQY; V: TRBV24-1; length: 13
CDR3: AWNNDRLSSYEQY; V: TRBV30; length: 13
CDR3: ASSLMASSGNTIY; V: TRBV5-1; length: 13
CDR3: ASSEVVGYNEKLF; V: TRBV25-1; length: 13
CDR3: ASSLGQANEKLF; V: TRBV5-4; length: 12
CDR3: ASSIAGRTYEQY; V: TRBV19; length: 12
CDR3: ASSSKQGNYGYT; V: TRBV28; length: 12
CDR3: ASSFTPGVRSQPQH; V: TRBV6-5; length: 14
CDR3: ASSQGASGGYNEQF; V: TRBV3-1/TRBV3-2; length: 14
CDR3: ASSYPDLYNEQF; V: TRBV6-9; length: 12
CDR3: ASSIGLADYYNEQF; V: TRBV19; length: 14
CDR3: ASSPRTGGAEQY; V: TRBV9; length: 12
CDR3: ASSLTYAYEQY; V: TRBV19; length: 11
CDR3: ATSEFRTETYEQY; V: TRBV24-1; length: 13
CDR3: ASSFHRQNGYT; V: TRBV27; length: 11
CDR3: SARRGQGYT; V: TRBV20-1; length: 9
CDR3: AWSGPGPRYEQY; V: TRBV30; length: 12
CDR3: ASSRHGTINTGELF; V: TRBV7-3; length: 14
CDR3: ASSAGQGMSYEQY; V: TRBV9; length: 13